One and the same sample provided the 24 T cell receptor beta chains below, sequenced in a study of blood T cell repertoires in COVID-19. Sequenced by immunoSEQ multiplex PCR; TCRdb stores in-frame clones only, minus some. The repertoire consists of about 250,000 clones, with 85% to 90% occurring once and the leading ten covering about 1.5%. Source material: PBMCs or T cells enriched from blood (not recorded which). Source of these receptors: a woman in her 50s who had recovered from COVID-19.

The CDR3 sequence: CASSPGQGSYEQYF. CDR3 DNA sequence: TGCGCCAGCAGCCCGGGACAGGGTTCCTACGAGCAGTACTTC. The gene calls are TRBV5-1 and TRBJ2-7, with 9 bases matching TRBD1. Germline trimming cut 4 bases from V and 1 base from J; bases unmatched to any gene: 3. The CDR3 spans 14 residues. The germline V gene has CDR1 SGHRS and CDR2 YFSETQ.

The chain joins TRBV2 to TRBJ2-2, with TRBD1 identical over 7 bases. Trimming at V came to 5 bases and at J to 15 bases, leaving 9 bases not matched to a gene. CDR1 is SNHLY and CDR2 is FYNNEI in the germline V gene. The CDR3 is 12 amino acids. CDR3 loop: CASSPDRPGLFF. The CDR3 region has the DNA TGTGCCAGCAGTCCGGACAGGCCGGGGTTGTTTTTT.

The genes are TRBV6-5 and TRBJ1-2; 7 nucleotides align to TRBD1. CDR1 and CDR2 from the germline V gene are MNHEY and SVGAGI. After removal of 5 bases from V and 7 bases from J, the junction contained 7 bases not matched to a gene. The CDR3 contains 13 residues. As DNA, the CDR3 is TGTGCCAGCAGTAAGACAGGGTCGGGTGGCTACACCTTC. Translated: CASSKTGSGGYTF.

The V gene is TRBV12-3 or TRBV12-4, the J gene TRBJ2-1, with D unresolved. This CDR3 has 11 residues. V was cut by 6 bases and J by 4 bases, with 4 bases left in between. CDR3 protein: CASSRYNEQFF. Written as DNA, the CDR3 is TGTGCCAGCAGCCGTTACAATGAGCAGTTCTTC.

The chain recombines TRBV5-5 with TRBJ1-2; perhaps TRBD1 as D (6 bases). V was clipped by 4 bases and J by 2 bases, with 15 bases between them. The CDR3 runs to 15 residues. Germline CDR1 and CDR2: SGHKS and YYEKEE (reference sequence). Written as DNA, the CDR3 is TGTGCCAGCAGCCGACTTGGTGGACAGAACTATGGCTACACCTTC. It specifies CASSRLGGQNYGYTF.

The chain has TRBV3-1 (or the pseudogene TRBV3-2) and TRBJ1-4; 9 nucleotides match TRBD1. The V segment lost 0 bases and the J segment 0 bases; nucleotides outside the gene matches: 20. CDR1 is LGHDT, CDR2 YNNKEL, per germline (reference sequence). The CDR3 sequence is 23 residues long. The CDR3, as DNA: TGTGCCAGCAGCCAAGATAGGGGTTTTGGGACAGGGTTTTATTCTGCAACTAATGAAAAACTGTTTTTT. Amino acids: CASSQDRGFGTGFYSATNEKLFF.

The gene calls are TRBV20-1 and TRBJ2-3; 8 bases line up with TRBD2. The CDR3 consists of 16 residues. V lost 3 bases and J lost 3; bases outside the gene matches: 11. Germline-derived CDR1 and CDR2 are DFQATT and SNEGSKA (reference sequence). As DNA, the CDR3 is TGCAGTGCTAGTGGGGTGGGACTAGGGTTGACAGATACGCAGTATTTT. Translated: CSASGVGLGLTDTQYF.

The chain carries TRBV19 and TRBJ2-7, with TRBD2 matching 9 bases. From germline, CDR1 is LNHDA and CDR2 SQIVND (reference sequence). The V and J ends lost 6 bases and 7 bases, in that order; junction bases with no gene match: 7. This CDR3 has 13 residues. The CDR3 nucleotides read TGTGCCAGTAGGGGGCTAGCGGGACGGGAGCAGTACTTC. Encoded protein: CASRGLAGREQYF.

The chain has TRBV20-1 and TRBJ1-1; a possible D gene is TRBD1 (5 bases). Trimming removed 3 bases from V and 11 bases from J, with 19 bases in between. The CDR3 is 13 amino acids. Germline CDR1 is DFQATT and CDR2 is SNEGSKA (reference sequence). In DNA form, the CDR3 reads TGCAGTGCTAGTTTGGGAACAGGATCGCCGGCTTTCTTT. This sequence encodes CSASLGTGSPAFF.

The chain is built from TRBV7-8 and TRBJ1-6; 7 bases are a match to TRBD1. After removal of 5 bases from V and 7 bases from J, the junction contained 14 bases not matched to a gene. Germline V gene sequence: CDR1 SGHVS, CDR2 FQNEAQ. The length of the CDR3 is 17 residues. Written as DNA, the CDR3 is TGTGCCAGCAGCCTAGACCACAGGGGTAAAAGGAATTCACCCCTCCACTTT. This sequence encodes CASSLDHRGKRNSPLHF.

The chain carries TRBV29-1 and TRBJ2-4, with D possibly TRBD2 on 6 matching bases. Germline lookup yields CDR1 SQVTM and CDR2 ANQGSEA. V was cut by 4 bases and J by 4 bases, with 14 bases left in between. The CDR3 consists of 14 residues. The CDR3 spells CSVVGLSGKNIQYF. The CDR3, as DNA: TGCAGCGTTGTGGGACTCTCCGGAAAAAACATTCAGTACTTC.

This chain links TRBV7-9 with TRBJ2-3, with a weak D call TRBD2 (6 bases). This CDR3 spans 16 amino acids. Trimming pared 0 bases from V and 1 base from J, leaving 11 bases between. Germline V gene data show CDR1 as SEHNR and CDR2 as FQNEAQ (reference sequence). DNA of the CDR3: TGTGCCAGCAGCTTAGCGCGGGGCAGGGGCACAGATACGCAGTATTTT. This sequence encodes CASSLARGRGTDTQYF.

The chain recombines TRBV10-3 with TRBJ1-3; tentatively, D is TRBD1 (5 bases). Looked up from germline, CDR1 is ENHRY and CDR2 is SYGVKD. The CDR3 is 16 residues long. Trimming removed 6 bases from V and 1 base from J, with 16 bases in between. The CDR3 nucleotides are TGTGCCATCAGGAAGGACATATCTTTTTCTGGAAACACCATATATTTT. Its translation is CAIRKDISFSGNTIYF.

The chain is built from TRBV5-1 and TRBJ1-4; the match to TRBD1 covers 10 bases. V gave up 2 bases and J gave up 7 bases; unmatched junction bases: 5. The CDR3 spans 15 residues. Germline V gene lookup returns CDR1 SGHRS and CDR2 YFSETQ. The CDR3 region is CASSFDRGLGEKLFF. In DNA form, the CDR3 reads TGCGCCAGCAGCTTCGACAGGGGGCTTGGTGAAAAACTGTTTTTT.

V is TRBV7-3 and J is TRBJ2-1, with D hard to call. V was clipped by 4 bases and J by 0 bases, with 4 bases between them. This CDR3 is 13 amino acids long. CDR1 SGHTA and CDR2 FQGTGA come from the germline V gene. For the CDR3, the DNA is TGTGCCAGCAGCTCCGGCTCCTACAATGAGCAGTTCTTC. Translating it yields CASSSGSYNEQFF.

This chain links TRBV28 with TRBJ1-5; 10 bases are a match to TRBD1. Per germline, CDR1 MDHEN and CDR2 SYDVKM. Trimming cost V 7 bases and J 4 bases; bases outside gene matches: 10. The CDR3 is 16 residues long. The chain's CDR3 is CASNRPGQGNNQPQHF. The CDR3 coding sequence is TGTGCCAGCAATAGACCGGGACAGGGGAATAATCAGCCCCAGCATTTT.

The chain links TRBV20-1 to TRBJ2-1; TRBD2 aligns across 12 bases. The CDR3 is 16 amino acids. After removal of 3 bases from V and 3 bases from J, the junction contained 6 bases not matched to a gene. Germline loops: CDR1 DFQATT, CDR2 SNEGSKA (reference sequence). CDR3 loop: CSASRKTSGGYNEQFF. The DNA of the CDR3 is TGCAGTGCTAGTCGGAAGACTAGCGGGGGCTACAATGAGCAGTTCTTC.

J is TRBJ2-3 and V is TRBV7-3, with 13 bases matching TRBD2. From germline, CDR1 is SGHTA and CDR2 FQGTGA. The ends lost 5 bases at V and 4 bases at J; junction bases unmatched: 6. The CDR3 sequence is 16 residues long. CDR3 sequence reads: CASSRGTSGVADTQYF. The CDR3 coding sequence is TGTGCCAGCAGCCGCGGGACTAGCGGGGTGGCAGATACGCAGTATTTT.

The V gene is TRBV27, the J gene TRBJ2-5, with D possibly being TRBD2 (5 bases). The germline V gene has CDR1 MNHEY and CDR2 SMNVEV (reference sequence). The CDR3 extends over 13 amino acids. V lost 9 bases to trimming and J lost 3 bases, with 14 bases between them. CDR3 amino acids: CARGRAAEETQYF. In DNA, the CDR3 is TGTGCCAGAGGGCGGGCAGCTGAAGAGACCCAGTACTTC.

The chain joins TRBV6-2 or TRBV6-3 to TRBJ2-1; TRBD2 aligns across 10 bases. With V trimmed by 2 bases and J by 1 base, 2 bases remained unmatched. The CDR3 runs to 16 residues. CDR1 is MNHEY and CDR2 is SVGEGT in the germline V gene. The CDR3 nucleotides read TGTGCCAGCAGTTACCTAGCGGGGGTTTCCTACAATGAGCAGTTCTTC. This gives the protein CASSYLAGVSYNEQFF.

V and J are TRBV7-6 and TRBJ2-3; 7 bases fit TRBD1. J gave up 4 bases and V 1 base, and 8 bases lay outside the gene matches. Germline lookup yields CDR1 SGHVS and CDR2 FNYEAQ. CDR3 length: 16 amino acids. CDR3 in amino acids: CASSLVTGTDADTQYF. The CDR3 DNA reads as TGTGCCAGCAGCTTAGTTACCGGGACAGATGCAGATACGCAGTATTTT.

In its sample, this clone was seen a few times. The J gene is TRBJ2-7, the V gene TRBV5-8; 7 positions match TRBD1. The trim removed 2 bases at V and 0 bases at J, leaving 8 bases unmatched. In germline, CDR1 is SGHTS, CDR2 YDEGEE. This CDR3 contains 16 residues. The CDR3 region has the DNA TGTGCCAGCAGCTTAGGGACAGTTTTTCGCTCCTACGAGCAGTACTTC. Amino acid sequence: CASSLGTVFRSYEQYF.

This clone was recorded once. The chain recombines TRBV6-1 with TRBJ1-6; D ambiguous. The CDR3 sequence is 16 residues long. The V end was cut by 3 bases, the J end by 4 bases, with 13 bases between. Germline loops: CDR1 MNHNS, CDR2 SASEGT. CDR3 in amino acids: CASSDAGSSYNSPLHF. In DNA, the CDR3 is TGTGCCAGCAGTGATGCGGGTAGTTCGTATAATTCACCCCTCCACTTT.

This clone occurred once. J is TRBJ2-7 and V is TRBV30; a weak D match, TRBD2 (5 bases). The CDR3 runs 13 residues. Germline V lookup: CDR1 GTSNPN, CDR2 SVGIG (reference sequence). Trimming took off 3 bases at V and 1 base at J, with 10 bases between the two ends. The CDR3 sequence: CAWRPGKSYEQYF. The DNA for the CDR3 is TGTGCCTGGAGGCCCGGGAAATCCTACGAGCAGTACTTC.